This T cell receptor (beta chain) was recorded in a study of control samples from healthy donors and cancer patients. Only in-frame clones appear in the TCRdb table, and some are missing; sequencing was by immunoSEQ multiplex PCR. The table has 350,000 to 450,000 clones, around nine tenths seen once. Germline V gives CDR1 SEHNR, CDR2 FQNEAQ (reference sequence). V lost 5 bases, J lost 5 bases, and 7 bases stayed unmatched. The CDR3 is 14 amino acids. The source is a man aged 40-55 years with head and neck cancer. V is TRBV7-9 and J is TRBJ1-1, with 8 bases lining up with TRBD1. Sequencing was performed on PBMCs. The CDR3 loop is CASSLWTGKTEAFF. The CDR3 nucleotides are TGTGCCAGCAGCCTATGGACAGGGAAAACTGAAGCTTTCTTT. The full variable domain, with the rest looked up from reference TRBV7-9 and TRBJ1-1, is DTGVSQNPRHKITKRGQNVTFRCDPISEHNRLYWYRQTLGQGPEFLTYFQNEAQLEKSRLLSDRFSAERPKGSFSTLEIQRTEQGDSAMYLCASSLWTGKTEAFFGQGTRLTVV.